This T cell receptor beta chain was sequenced for a study of CD8 T cells in ankylosing spondylitis. Study-level results: Disease-linked clones displayed a CD8+ phenotype and appeared relatively rarely in peripheral blood. Earlier studies detected some motif variants in reactive arthritis synovial fluid and blood. From matched ankylosing spondylitis synovial fluid, disease-linked clones were reportedly recovered at significantly enriched levels.

Quantitative 5'-RACE was performed with molecular barcodes, and it yielded the TCR beta libraries. Using its own MiXCR run on the 5' RACE reads, TCRdb lists one record per CDR3 protein. The table lists about 24,000 distinct CDR3 sequences, about an eighth of them singletons. V lost 6 bases to trimming and J lost 4 bases; unmatched junction nucleotides: 6. Germline V CDR1 and CDR2: MDHEN, SYDVKM. This CDR3 is 14 amino acids long. This clonotype was recorded many times. What it binds is not known. The chain combines TRBV28 with TRBJ1-1, with 9 bases fitting TRBD1. The receptor was isolated from a male donor with ankylosing spondylitis or in good health (not recorded which). The sequenced sample consisted of blood. In DNA form, the CDR3 reads TGTGCCAGCAGGAAATACAGGGGGCCCACTGAAGCTTTCTTT. Translating it yields CASRKYRGPTEAFF.